The TCR beta chain described here comes from a study of blood T cells in healthy people across ages. The length of the CDR3 is 13 residues. The V gene's germline CDR1 is SQVTM and CDR2 ANQGSEA. The second PCR ran about 6 to 12 cycles with a sample-barcoded 5' primer and J-beta primers. TCRdb recomputed calls from the 5' RACE reads with MiXCR, one row per CDR3 protein. The repertoire consists of hundreds of thousands of distinct CDR3 sequences, with roughly 30% occurring once and the leading ten covering approximately 15%. The sequenced sample consisted of blood. The chain joins TRBV29-1 to TRBJ2-7, with D perhaps matching TRBD2 (5 bases). The tail of the sequence fits TRBJ2-5 better, so the J call may be wrong. This TCR was recovered from a woman of 80 years or more in good health. Here the CDR3 DNA reads TGCAGCGTCACACGGAGGCTGGCAGAGACCCAGTACTTC. This gives the protein CSVTRRLAETQYF.